This T cell receptor beta chain was obtained from a study of blood T cell repertoires in COVID-19. This clone was seen only a few times. V trimming: 7 bases; J trimming: 7 bases; junction bases outside the gene matches: 8. Germline CDR1 is MDHEN and CDR2 is SYDVKM. The CDR3 sequence is 15 residues long. In the source study's methods: Counts of nucleated cells, estimated from reference gene primer amplification, were obtained. TCRdb keeps only in-frame clones here, not all; method: immunoSEQ multiplex PCR. V, J and clone size reflect that table, while D and trimming were determined from the DNA. The table lists more than 95,000 clones, roughly 91% of them singletons.

The receptor's source is a human donor in a cohort sampled during active COVID-19. The J gene is TRBJ1-6, the V gene TRBV28; TRBD1 matches 9 bases. The sample comprised peripheral blood. As DNA, the CDR3 is TGTGCCAGCACGACAGGGGGTTCGGGGAATTCACCCCTCCACTTT. Translation: CASTTGGSGNSPLHF.